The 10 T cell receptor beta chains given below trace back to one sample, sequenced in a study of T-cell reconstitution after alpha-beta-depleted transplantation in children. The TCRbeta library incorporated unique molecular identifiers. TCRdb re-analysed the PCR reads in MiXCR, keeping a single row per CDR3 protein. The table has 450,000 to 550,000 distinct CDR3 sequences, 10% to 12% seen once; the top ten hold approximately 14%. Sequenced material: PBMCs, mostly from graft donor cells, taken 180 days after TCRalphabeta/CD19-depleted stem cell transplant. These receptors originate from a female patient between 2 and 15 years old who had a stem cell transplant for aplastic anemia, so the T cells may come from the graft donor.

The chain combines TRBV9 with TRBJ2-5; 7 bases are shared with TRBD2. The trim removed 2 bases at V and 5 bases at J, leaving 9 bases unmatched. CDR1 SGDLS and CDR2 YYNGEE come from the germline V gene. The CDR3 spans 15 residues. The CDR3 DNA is TGTGCCAGCAGCGTGGGGAGGGCGGTCCCCGAGACCCAGTACTTC. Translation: CASSVGRAVPETQYF.

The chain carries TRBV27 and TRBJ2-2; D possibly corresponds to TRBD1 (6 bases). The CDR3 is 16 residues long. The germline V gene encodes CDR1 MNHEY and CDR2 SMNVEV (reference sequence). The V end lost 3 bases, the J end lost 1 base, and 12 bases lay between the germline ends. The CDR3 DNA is TGTGCCAGCAGTTTCCTCGGGACACTGAACACCGGGGAGCTGTTTTTT. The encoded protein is CASSFLGTLNTGELFF.

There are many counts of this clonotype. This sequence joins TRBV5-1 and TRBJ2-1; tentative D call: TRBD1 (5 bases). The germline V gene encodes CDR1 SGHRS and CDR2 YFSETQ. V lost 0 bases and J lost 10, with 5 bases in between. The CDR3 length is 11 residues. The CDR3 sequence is CASSLDREQFF. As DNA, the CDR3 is TGCGCCAGCAGCTTGGACAGGGAGCAGTTCTTC.

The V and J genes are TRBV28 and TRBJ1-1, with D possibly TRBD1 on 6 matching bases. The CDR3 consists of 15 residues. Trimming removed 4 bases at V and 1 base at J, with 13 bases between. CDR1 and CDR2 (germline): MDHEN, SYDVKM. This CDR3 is CASSSTGHSNTEAFF. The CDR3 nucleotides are TGTGCCAGCAGTTCCACGGGACATTCGAACACTGAAGCTTTCTTT.

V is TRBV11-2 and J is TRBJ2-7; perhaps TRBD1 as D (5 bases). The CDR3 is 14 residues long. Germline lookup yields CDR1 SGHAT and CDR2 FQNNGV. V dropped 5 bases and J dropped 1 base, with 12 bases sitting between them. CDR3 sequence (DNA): TGTGCCAGCAGCCGTAATCGACAGTCCTACGAGCAGTACTTC. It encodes CASSRNRQSYEQYF.

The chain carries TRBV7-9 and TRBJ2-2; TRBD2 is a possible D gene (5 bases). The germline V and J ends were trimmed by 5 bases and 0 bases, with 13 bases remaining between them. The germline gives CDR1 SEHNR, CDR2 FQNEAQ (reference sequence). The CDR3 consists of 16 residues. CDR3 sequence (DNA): TGTGCCAGCAGCACATTTGGGCGGGCGAACACCGGGGAGCTGTTTTTT. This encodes CASSTFGRANTGELFF.

The DNA of the CDR3 is TGCAGTGCAGAGCCGACCAGCAATCAGCCCCAGCATTTT. Translating it yields CSAEPTSNQPQHF. The genes are TRBV20-1 and TRBJ1-5; D not certain. Trimming pared 6 bases from V and 1 base from J, leaving 10 bases between. CDR1 is DFQATT and CDR2 is SNEGSKA in the germline V gene (reference sequence). The CDR3 spans 13 residues.

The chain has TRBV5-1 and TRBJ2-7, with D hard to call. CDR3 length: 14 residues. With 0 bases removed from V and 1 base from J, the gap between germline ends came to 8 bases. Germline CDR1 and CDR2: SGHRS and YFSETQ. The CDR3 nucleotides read TGCGCCAGCAGCTTGGTTGTGGGATCCTACGAGCAGTACTTC. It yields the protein CASSLVVGSYEQYF.

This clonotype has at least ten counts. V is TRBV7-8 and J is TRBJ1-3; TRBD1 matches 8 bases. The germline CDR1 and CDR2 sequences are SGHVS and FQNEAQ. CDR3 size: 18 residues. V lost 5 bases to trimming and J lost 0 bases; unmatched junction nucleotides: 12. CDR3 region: CASSTRDRSFLSGNTIYF. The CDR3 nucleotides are TGTGCCAGCAGCACCCGGGACAGGAGCTTTCTCTCTGGAAACACCATATATTTT.

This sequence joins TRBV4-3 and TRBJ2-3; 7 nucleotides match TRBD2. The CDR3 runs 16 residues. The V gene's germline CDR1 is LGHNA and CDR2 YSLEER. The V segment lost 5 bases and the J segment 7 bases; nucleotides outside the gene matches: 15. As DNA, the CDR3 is TGCGCCAGCAGCGAAACTAGCGTGGGGGATCGCAATACGCAGTATTTT. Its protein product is CASSETSVGDRNTQYF.